Sequencing of this TCR beta chain was carried out in a study of OX40 agonist ivuxolimab in advanced cancers. The protocol was immunoSEQ multiplex PCR, while the TCRdb copy is restricted to in-frame clones and leaves out a portion. Of tens of thousands of clones detected, 81% appear once; the ten largest clones hold 5.5% to 8%. The CDR3 has 16 amino acids. From germline, CDR1 is SQVTM and CDR2 ANQGSEA. The sequence derives from an adult with an advanced solid tumor such as melanoma, head and neck, liver or kidney cancer. The gene calls are TRBV29-1 and TRBJ1-1; 7 bases agree with TRBD1. The source was CD4+ or CD8+ T cells sorted from blood, collected in a trial of the OX40 agonist ivuxolimab. CDR3 bases: TGCAGTGATCACCACGTATCTAATCCGGGACAGCCTGAAGCTTTCTTT. Amino acids: CSDHHVSNPGQPEAFF.